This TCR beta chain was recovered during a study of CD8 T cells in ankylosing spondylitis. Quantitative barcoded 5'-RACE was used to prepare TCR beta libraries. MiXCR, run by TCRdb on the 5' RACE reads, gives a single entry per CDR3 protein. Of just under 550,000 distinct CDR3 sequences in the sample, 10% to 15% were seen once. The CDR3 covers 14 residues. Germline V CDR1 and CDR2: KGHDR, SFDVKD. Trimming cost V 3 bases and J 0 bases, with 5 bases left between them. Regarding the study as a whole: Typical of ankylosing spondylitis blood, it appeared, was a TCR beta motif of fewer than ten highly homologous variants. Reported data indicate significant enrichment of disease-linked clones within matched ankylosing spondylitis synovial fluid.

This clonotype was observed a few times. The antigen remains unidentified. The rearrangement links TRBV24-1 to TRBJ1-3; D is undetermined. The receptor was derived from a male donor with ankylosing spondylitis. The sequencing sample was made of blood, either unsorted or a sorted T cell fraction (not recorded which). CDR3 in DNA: TGTGCCACCAGTGATCCAGTCTCTGGAAACACCATATATTTT. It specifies CATSDPVSGNTIYF.